The 22 T cell receptor beta chains reported below all come from one sample, sequenced in a study of CD8+ T cells in alopecia areata. Extracted from the samples, RNA was reverse transcribed into cDNA to serve as the sequencing template. The protocol was immunoSEQ multiplex PCR, while the TCRdb copy is restricted to in-frame clones and leaves out a portion. The sample has 200,000 or so clones; 58% are singletons. Treatment given: oral pan-JAK inhibitor, 5-10 mg twice daily. Specimen: CD4+ T cells sorted from blood, collected at week 24, from a patient treated with tofacitinib. These receptor sequences come from a human donor with alopecia areata.

This clone was detected only once. V is TRBV6-5 and J is TRBJ1-2, with D possibly matching TRBD1 (6 bases). Deletions cut 10 bases from V and 6 bases from J, with 15 bases between. The CDR3 has 12 residues. Germline V gene data show CDR1 as MNHEY and CDR2 as SVGAGI. CDR3 nucleotides: TGTGCCATCGCGACAGGCCGGGATGGCTACACCTTC. Translating gives CAIATGRDGYTF.

The genes are TRBV2 and TRBJ2-3; weak D call: TRBD1 (6 bases). V lost 1 base, J lost 6 bases, and 11 bases lay in between. CDR3 length equals 14 residues. Germline CDR1 is SNHLY and CDR2 is FYNNEI. The CDR3 nucleotides read TGTGCCAGCAGTGAAGGGGGGCGACGCGATACGCAGTATTTT. Protein sequence: CASSEGGRRDTQYF.

The chain links TRBV5-1 to TRBJ2-1; D may be TRBD1 or TRBD2 (6 bases each). Germline V gene sequence: CDR1 SGHRS, CDR2 YFSETQ. The CDR3 is made up of 15 amino acids. Trimming stripped 1 base from V and 5 bases from J, with 13 bases between. The CDR3 sequence: CASSLRGDGNNEQFF. CDR3 nucleotides: TGCGCCAGCAGCTTGAGGGGGGACGGTAACAATGAGCAGTTCTTC. Full variable domain (remainder filled in from reference TRBV5-1 and TRBJ2-1): KAGVTQTPRYLIKTRGQQVTLSCSPISGHRSVSWYQQTPGQGLQFLFEYFSETQRNKGNFPGRFSGRQFSNSRSEMNVSTLELGDSALYLCASSLRGDGNNEQFFGPGTRLTVL.

The chain combines TRBV9 with TRBJ2-5; TRBD1 or TRBD2 may be the D gene (5 bases each). Germline CDR1 SGDLS, CDR2 YYNGEE. This CDR3 region has 15 residues. V gave up 0 bases and J gave up 3 bases, with 12 bases separating them. This CDR3 reads CASSVDEGREETQYF. The CDR3 region has the DNA TGTGCCAGCAGCGTAGACGAGGGGCGGGAAGAGACCCAGTACTTC.

The rearrangement uses TRBV29-1 and TRBJ1-2, with D tentatively TRBD1 (5 bases). Germline V lookup: CDR1 SQVTM, CDR2 ANQGSEA. The CDR3 consists of 15 residues. Trimming pared 5 bases from V and 10 bases from J, leaving 26 bases between. This CDR3 reads CSVTGAGVGTGDYTF. CDR3 nucleotides: TGCAGCGTTACCGGCGCAGGAGTAGGGACCGGGGACTACACCTTC.

The rearrangement uses TRBV30 and TRBJ2-3; D unclear. Germline-derived CDR1 and CDR2 are GTSNPN and SVGIG (reference sequence). The CDR3 contains 12 residues. V gave up 2 bases and J gave up 7 bases, with 10 bases separating them. The chain's CDR3 is CAWSRDTYTQYF. CDR3 DNA sequence: TGTGCCTGGAGTAGGGATACCTATACGCAGTATTTT.

This clone came up a few times. Other DNA sequences from this sample encode an identical CDR3 as well. This rearrangement joins TRBV6-5 to TRBJ1-2, with a possible D match to TRBD1 (5 bases). Per the germline V gene, CDR1 is MNHEY and CDR2 is SVGAGI. The CDR3 sequence is 14 residues long. Trimming took 4 bases from V and 3 from J, leaving 12 bases between them. The CDR3 loop is CASSLGASDYGYTF. In DNA, the CDR3 is TGTGCCAGCAGTTTAGGGGCGAGCGACTATGGCTACACCTTC.

The V call is TRBV5-4, the J call TRBJ2-5; no firm D call. The V and J ends lost 2 bases and 2 bases respectively, with 7 bases between them. The CDR3 consists of 13 residues. CDR1 and CDR2 (germline): SGHNT, YYREEE (reference sequence). The DNA for the CDR3 is TGTGCCAGCAGCTTAGGGTGGCAAGAGACCCAGTACTTC. This translates into CASSLGWQETQYF.

The V gene is TRBV5-4, the J gene TRBJ2-3, with 8 nucleotides matching TRBD2. With 3 bases clipped from V and 2 bases from J, the junction kept 8 bases outside the gene matches. CDR1 is SGHNT and CDR2 is YYREEE in the germline V gene (reference sequence). The CDR3 has 16 amino acids. In DNA form, the CDR3 reads TGTGCCAGCAGCTCGGGGCTAGCGGGTTCCACAGATACGCAGTATTTT. This sequence encodes CASSSGLAGSTDTQYF.

The chain is built from TRBV5-1 and TRBJ2-5, with a weak D call TRBD1 (5 bases). Germline V gives CDR1 SGHRS, CDR2 YFSETQ. The CDR3 is 14 residues long. The V gene lost 4 bases and the J gene lost 2 bases, with 12 bases spanning the gap. The CDR3 reads CASSTGTRQETQYF. CDR3 in DNA: TGCGCCAGCAGCACAGGCACAAGACAAGAGACCCAGTACTTC.

This clone was picked up a small number of times. The genes are TRBV19 and TRBJ1-4, with 7 bases that match TRBD1. This CDR3 is built from 15 residues. V was pared by 0 bases and J by 4 bases, with 2 bases of the junction left unmatched. Germline loops: CDR1 LNHDA, CDR2 SQIVND (reference sequence). In DNA, the CDR3 is TGTGCCAGTAGTATAGACCGGGACAGTAATGAAAAACTGTTTTTT. Translation gives CASSIDRDSNEKLFF.

The rearrangement links TRBV9 to TRBJ2-7; 14 bases agree with TRBD2. Germline assignment: CDR1 SGDLS and CDR2 YYNGEE. The CDR3 sequence is 19 residues long. V lost 4 bases, J lost 2 bases, and 14 bases stayed unmatched. The CDR3 nucleotides are TGTGCCAGCAGCCCCCAAAGGGGACTAGCGGGGGCCAAAACCTACGAGCAGTACTTC. Residues: CASSPQRGLAGAKTYEQYF. The whole variable domain, filled in from reference TRBV9 and TRBJ2-7, reads DSGVTQTPKHLITATGQRVTLRCSPRSGDLSVYWYQQSLDQGLQFLIQYYNGEERAKGNILERFSAQQFPDLHSELNLSSLELGDSALYFCASSPQRGLAGAKTYEQYFGPGTRLTVT.

The chain employs TRBV4-3 and TRBJ2-5; D is unclear. The germline gives CDR1 LGHNA, CDR2 YSLEER. There are 14 residues in the CDR3. The ends were cut back, 0 bases at V and 3 bases at J, with 8 bases in the middle. CDR3 sequence reads: CASSQDWQEETQYF. The CDR3 bases are TGCGCCAGCAGCCAAGATTGGCAAGAAGAGACCCAGTACTTC.

The V gene is TRBV7-3, the J gene TRBJ2-3; tentatively, D is TRBD2 (6 bases). V was pared by 5 bases and J by 1 base, with 13 bases between. The CDR3 spans 15 residues. Germline assignment: CDR1 SGHTA and CDR2 FQGTGA. The CDR3 sequence: CASSGRTPGTDTQYF. Here the CDR3 DNA reads TGTGCCAGCAGCGGGAGGACACCCGGCACAGATACGCAGTATTTT.

The chain uses TRBV27 and TRBJ1-1, with 8 nucleotides matching TRBD1. This CDR3 contains 15 residues. The J segment lost 1 base and the V segment lost 5 bases, leaving 6 bases of the junction unmatched. Germline CDR1 reads MNHEY; CDR2 reads SMNVEV (reference sequence). The CDR3 reads CASSPQGAQNTEAFF. CDR3 in DNA: TGTGCCAGCAGTCCCCAGGGGGCTCAGAACACTGAAGCTTTCTTT.

The J gene is TRBJ1-2, the V gene TRBV5-1, with unresolved D. Trimming pared 5 bases from V and 2 bases from J, leaving 13 bases between. Germline lookup yields CDR1 SGHRS and CDR2 YFSETQ. The CDR3 has 14 residues. CDR3 protein: CASSSSEENYGYTF. CDR3 coding DNA: TGCGCCAGCAGTTCATCCGAGGAGAACTATGGCTACACCTTC.

The chain recombines TRBV4-3 with TRBJ2-1, with TRBD1 matching 7 bases. The CDR3 runs 15 residues. Germline CDR1 LGHNA, CDR2 YSLEER. J was trimmed by 4 bases and V by 1 base; bases with no gene match: 4. The CDR3 loop is CASSQARGRYNEQFF. The CDR3 nucleotides read TGCGCCAGCAGCCAAGCTAGGGGGCGGTACAATGAGCAGTTCTTC.

The gene calls are TRBV4-3 and TRBJ2-2; 7 nucleotides align to TRBD2. Germline-derived CDR1 and CDR2 are LGHNA and YSLEER. V lost 0 bases and J lost 2; bases outside the gene matches: 9. The CDR3 has 18 amino acids. For the CDR3, the DNA is TGCGCCAGCAGCCAAGATGCGGCTAGGGGACTAAACACCGGGGAGCTGTTTTTT. It codes for CASSQDAARGLNTGELFF.

In this sample, this clone turned up a few times. The chain combines TRBV14 with TRBJ1-1, with D unclear. The germline V gene has CDR1 SGHDN and CDR2 FVKESK. Trimming left V 4 bases short and J 8 bases short, with 17 bases between. This CDR3 has 14 residues. In nucleotides, the CDR3 is TGTGCCAGCAGCCTCCACCATCAAGCTAAAGAAGCTTTCTTT. Protein: CASSLHHQAKEAFF.

This clone was seen a single time. This chain uses TRBV7-2 with TRBJ2-3; 10 bases match TRBD1. The germline V gene encodes CDR1 SGHTA and CDR2 FQGNSA. The CDR3 extends over 14 amino acids. Trimming at V came to 5 bases and at J to 6 bases, leaving 5 bases not matched to a gene. CDR3 residues: CASSRQGAPDTQYF. In nucleotides, the CDR3 is TGTGCCAGCAGCCGACAGGGGGCCCCCGATACGCAGTATTTT.

In its sample, this clone was seen once. The chain uses TRBV28 and TRBJ2-2; no clear D. Germline CDR1 is MDHEN and CDR2 is SYDVKM. The CDR3 has 13 amino acids. Trimming pared 8 bases from V and 1 base from J, leaving 8 bases between. The CDR3 coding sequence is TGTGCCAGCCTGACGGGGAACACCGGGGAGCTGTTTTTT. It translates to CASLTGNTGELFF.

This clone occurred a few times. The gene calls are TRBV2 and TRBJ1-5, with D uncertain. CDR1 is SNHLY and CDR2 is FYNNEI in the germline V gene. The germline V and J ends were trimmed by 4 bases and 0 bases, with 22 bases remaining between them. This CDR3 is built from 19 residues. CDR3 in amino acids: CASSVTPGALRGSNQPQHF. CDR3 bases: TGTGCCAGCAGTGTAACGCCCGGCGCCTTACGAGGTAGCAATCAGCCCCAGCATTTT.